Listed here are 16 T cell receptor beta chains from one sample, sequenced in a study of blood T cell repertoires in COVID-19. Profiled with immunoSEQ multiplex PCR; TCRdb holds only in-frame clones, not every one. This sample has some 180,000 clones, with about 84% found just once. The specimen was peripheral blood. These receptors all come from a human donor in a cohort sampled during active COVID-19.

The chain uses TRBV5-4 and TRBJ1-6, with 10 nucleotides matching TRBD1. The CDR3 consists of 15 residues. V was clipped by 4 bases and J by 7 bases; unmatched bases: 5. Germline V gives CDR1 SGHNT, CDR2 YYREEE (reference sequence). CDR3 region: CASSLRGQGNSPLHF. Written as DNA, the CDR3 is TGTGCCAGCAGCCTTCGGGGACAGGGGAATTCACCCCTCCACTTT.

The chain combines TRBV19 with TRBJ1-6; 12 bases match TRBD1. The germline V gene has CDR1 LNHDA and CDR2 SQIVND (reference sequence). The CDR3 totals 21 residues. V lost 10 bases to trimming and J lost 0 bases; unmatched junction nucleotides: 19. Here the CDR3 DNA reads TGTGCCACCTCCGACCGGGACAGGGGGCTGATTGGGAGCTCCTATAATTCACCCCTCCACTTT. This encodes CATSDRDRGLIGSSYNSPLHF.

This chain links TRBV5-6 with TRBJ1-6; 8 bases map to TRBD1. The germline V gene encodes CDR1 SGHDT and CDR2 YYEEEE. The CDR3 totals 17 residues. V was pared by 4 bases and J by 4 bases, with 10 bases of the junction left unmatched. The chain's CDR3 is CASSGGQGGIYNSPLHF. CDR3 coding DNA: TGTGCCAGCAGCGGTGGACAGGGTGGAATATATAATTCACCCCTCCACTTT.

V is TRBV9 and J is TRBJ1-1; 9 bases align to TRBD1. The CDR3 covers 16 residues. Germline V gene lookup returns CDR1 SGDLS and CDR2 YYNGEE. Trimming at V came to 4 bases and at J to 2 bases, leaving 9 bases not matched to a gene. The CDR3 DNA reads TGTGCCAGCAGCTCAATTCCGGGACAGGGAAACACTGAAGCTTTCTTT. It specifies CASSSIPGQGNTEAFF.

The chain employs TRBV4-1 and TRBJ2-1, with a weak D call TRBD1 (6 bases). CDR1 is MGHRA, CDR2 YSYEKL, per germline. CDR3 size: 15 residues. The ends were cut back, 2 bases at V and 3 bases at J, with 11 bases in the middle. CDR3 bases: TGCGCCAGCAGCCAACTGACAGGACTCTACAATGAGCAGTTCTTC. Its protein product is CASSQLTGLYNEQFF.

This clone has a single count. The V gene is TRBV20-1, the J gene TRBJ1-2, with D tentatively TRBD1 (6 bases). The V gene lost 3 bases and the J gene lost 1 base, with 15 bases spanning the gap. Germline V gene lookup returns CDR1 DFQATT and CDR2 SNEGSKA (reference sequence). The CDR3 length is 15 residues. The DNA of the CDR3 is TGCAGTGCTAGTTCGGGACACGGGGTTAACTATGGCTACACCTTC. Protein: CSASSGHGVNYGYTF.

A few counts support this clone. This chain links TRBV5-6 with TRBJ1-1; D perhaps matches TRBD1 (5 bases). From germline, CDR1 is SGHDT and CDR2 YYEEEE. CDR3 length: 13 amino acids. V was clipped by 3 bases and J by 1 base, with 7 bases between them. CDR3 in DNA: TGTGCCAGCAGCTCCACAGGGAACACTGAAGCTTTCTTT. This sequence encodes CASSSTGNTEAFF.

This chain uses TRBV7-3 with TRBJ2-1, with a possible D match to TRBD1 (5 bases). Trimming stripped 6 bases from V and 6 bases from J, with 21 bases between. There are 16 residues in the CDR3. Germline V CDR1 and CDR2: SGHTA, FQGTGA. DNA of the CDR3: TGTGCCAGCAGAATAGGGATTTTGGGGCACGTCAATGAGCAGTTCTTC. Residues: CASRIGILGHVNEQFF.

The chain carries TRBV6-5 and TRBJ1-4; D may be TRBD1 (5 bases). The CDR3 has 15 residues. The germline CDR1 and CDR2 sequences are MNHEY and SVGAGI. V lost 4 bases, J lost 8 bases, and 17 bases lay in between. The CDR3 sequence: CASSFRTPRGEKLFF. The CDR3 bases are TGTGCCAGCAGTTTCCGGACACCCCGCGGAGAAAAACTGTTTTTT.

The CDR3 region has the DNA TGTGCCAACCCGTGGTCTCACCCCCGGGACACTGAAGCTTTCTTT. Protein sequence: CANPWSHPRDTEAFF. The gene calls are TRBV6-5 and TRBJ1-1; D remains unclear. The germline V gene has CDR1 MNHEY and CDR2 SVGAGI. V was trimmed by 10 bases and J by 3 bases, leaving 21 bases between them. This CDR3 is built from 15 residues.

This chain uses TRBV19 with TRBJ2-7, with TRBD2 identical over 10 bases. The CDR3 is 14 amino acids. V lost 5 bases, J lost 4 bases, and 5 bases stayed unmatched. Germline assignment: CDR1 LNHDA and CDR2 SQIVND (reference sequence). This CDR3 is CASSLSGGSYEQYF. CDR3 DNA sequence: TGTGCCAGTAGTCTTAGCGGGGGGTCGTACGAGCAGTACTTC.

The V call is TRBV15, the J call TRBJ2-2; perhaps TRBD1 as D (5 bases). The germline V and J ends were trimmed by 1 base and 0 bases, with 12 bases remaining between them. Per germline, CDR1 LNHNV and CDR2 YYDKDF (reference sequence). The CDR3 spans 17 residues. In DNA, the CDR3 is TGTGCCACCAGCAGAGTGTTTGGGGCCACGAACACCGGGGAGCTGTTTTTT. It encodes CATSRVFGATNTGELFF.

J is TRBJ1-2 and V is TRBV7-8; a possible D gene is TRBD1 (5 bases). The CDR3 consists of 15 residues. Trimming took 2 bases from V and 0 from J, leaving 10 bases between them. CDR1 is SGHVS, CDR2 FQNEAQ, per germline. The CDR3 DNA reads TGTGCCAGCAGCTTACGGGGGATGGCTAACTATGGCTACACCTTC. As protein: CASSLRGMANYGYTF.

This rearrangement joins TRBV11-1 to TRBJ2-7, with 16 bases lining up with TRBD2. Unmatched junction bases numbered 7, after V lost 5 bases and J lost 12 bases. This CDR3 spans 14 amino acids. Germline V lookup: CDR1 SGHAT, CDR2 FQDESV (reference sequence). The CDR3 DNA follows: TGTGCCAGCAGCCGCGGGACTAGCGGGGGGGCCGTGTACTTC. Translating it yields CASSRGTSGGAVYF.

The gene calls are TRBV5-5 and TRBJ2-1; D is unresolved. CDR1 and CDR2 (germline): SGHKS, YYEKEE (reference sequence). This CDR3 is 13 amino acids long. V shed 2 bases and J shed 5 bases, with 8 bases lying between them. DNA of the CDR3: TGTGCCAGCAGCTTCCTAACCCACAATGAGCAGTTCTTC. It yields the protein CASSFLTHNEQFF.

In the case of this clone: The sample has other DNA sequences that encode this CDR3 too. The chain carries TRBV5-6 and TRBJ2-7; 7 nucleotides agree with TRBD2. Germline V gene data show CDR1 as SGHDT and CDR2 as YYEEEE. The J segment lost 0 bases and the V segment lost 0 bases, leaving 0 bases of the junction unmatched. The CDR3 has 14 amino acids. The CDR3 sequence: CASSLGGSSYEQYF. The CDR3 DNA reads TGTGCCAGCAGCTTGGGCGGGAGCTCCTACGAGCAGTACTTC. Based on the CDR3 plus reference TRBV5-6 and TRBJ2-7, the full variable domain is DAGVTQSPTHLIKTRGQQVTLRCSPKSGHDTVSWYQQALGQGPQFIFQYYEEEERQRGNFPDRFSGHQFPNYSSELNVNALLLGDSALYLCASSLGGSSYEQYFGPGTRLTVT.